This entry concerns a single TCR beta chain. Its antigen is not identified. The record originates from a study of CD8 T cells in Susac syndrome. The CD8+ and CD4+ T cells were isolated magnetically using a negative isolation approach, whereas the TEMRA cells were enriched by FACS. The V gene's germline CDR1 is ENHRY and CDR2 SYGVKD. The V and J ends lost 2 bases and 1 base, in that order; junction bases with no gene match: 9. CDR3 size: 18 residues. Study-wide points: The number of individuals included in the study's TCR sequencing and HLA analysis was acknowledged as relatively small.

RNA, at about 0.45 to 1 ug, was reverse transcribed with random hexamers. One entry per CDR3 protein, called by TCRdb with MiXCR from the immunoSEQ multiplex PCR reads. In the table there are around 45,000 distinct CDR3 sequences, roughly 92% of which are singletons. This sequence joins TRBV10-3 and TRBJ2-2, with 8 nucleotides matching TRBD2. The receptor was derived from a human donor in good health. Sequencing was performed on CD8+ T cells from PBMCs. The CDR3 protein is CAISEGPSGPLNTGELFF. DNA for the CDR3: TGTGCCATCAGTGAGGGCCCTAGCGGGCCGTTGAACACCGGGGAGCTGTTTTTT.